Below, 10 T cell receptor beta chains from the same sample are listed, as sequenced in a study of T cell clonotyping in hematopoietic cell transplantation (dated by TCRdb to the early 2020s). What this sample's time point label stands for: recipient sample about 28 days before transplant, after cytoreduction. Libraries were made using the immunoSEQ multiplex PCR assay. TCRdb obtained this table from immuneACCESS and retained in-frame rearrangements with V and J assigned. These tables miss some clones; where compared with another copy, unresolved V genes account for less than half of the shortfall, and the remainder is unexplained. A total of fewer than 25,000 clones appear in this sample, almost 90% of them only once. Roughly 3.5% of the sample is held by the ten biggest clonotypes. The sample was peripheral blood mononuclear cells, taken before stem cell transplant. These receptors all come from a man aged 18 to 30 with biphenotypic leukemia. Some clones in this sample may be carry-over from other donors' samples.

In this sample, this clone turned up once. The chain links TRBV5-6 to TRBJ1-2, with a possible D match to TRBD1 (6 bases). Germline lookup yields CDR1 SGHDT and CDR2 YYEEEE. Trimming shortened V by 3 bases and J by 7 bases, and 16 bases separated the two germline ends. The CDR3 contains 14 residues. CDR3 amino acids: CASSYRPEQGGYTF. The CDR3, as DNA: TGTGCCAGCAGCTACCGGCCGGAACAGGGTGGCTACACCTTC.

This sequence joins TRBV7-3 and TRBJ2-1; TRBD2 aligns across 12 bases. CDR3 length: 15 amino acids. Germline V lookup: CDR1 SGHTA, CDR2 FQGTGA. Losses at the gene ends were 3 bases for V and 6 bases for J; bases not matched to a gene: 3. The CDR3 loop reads CASSLGTSGFNEQFF. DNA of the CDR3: TGTGCCAGCAGCTTGGGGACTAGCGGGTTCAATGAGCAGTTCTTC.

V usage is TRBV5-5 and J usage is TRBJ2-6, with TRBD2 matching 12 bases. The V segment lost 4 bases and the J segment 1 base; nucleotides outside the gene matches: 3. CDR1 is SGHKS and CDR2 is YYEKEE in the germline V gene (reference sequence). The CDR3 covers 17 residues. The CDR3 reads CASSLLAGGSGANVLTF. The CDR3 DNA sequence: TGTGCCAGCAGCCTACTAGCGGGAGGATCTGGGGCCAACGTCCTGACTTTC.

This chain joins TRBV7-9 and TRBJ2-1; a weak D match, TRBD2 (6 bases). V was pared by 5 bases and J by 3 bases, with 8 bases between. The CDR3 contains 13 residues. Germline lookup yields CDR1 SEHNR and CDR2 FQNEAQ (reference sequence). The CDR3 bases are TGTGCCAGCAGCCTTAGCGGCTACAATGAGCAGTTCTTC. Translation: CASSLSGYNEQFF.

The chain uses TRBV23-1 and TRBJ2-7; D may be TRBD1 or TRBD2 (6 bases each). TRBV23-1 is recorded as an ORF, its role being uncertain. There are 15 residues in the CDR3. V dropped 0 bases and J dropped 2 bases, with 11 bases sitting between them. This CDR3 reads CASSQSEGDPYEQYF. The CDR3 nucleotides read TGCGCCAGCAGTCAATCGGAGGGGGACCCCTACGAGCAGTACTTC.

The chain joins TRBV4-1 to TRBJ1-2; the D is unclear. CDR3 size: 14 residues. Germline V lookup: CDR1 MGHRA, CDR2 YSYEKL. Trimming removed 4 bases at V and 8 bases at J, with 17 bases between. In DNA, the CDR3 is TGCGCCAGCAGCCTGCCCGGGTCGGCCAGGGGCTACACCTTC. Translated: CASSLPGSARGYTF.

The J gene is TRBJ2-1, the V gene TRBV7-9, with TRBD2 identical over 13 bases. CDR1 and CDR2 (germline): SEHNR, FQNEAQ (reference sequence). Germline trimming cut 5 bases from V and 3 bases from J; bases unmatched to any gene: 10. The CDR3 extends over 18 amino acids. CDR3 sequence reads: CASSPGLAGSWGYNEQFF. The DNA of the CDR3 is TGTGCCAGCAGCCCGGGACTAGCGGGGTCATGGGGCTACAATGAGCAGTTCTTC.

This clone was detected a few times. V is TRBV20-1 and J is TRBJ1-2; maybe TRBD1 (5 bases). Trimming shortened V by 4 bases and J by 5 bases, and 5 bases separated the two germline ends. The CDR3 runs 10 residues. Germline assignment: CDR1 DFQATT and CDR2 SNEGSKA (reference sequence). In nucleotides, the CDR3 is TGCAGTGCTACAGGGTATGGCTACACCTTC. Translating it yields CSATGYGYTF.

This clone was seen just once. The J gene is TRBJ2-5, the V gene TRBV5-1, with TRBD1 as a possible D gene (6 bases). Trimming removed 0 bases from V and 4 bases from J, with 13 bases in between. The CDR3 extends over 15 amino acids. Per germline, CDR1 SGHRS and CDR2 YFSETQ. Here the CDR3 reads CASSLVQGGGETQYF. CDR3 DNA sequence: TGCGCCAGCAGCTTGGTACAGGGTGGCGGAGAGACCCAGTACTTC.

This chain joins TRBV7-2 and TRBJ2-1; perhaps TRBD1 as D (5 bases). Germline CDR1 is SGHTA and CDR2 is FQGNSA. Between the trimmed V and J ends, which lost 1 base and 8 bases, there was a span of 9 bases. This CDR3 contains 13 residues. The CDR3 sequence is CASSLEGVYEQFF. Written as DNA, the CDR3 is TGTGCCAGCAGCTTAGAAGGGGTCTATGAGCAGTTCTTC.